The 23 T cell receptor beta chains presented below share a single source sample, sequenced in a study of human CD8 memory T cell subsets. It was UMI-labeled 5' RACE by which the TCR beta libraries were made. After re-calling the 5' RACE reads, TCRdb lists one entry per CDR3 protein, DNA absent. The repertoire table contains some 10,000 distinct CDR3 sequences. The sample was CD8+ stem-like memory T cells (TSCM and TCM) sorted from PBMCs. The subset is: stem-like memory CD8 T cells (TSTEM), CCR7+ PD-1- TIGIT-. Receptor source: a human donor in good health.

CDR3 sequence: CASSSGQGTHGYTF. V usage is TRBV5-1 and J usage is TRBJ1-2; the D gene TCRdb calls, TRBD1, cannot be checked with no DNA. The germline CDR1 and CDR2 sequences are SGHRS and YFSETQ. This CDR3 comprises 14 residues.

V gene TRBV4-3 combines with J gene TRBJ2-5; TCRdb gives TRBD2 as the D gene, but with no DNA this cannot be confirmed. CDR1 is LGHNA, CDR2 YSLEER, per germline. The CDR3 is 13 amino acids. CDR3 region: CASSPSGRGTQYF.

The rearrangement uses TRBV15 and TRBJ2-1. From germline, CDR1 is LNHNV and CDR2 YYDKDF (reference sequence). This CDR3 spans 13 amino acids. CDR3: CATSREDSNEQFF. The full variable domain, its missing parts supplied by reference TRBV15 and TRBJ2-1, is DAMVIQNPRYQVTQFGKPVTLSCSQTLNHNVMYWYQQKSSQAPKLLFHYYDKDFNNEADTPDNFQSRRPNTSFCFLDIRSPGLGDTAMYLCATSREDSNEQFFGPGTRLTVL.

The V call is TRBV27, the J call TRBJ1-5. This CDR3 region has 13 residues. The germline V gene has CDR1 MNHEY and CDR2 SMNVEV (reference sequence). The CDR3 sequence is CASSLFGSLPQHF.

V usage is TRBV30 and J usage is TRBJ2-7; TCRdb lists TRBD1, though no DNA is available to test this call. Germline-derived CDR1 and CDR2 are GTSNPN and SVGIG (reference sequence). The CDR3 consists of 13 residues. CDR3 residues: CAWDRGQGSEQYF.

The CDR3 spells CASSYGYEQFF. This sequence joins TRBV6-5 and TRBJ2-1. Per the germline V gene, CDR1 is MNHEY and CDR2 is SVGAGI. The CDR3 totals 11 residues.

The V gene is TRBV7-6, the J gene TRBJ2-7. This CDR3 comprises 12 residues. Looked up from germline, CDR1 is SGHVS and CDR2 is FNYEAQ. This CDR3 is CASSSNNYEQYF.

The V call is TRBV12-3 or TRBV12-4, the J call TRBJ2-7; TCRdb proposes TRBD2, but this gene call is untestable without DNA. There are 13 residues in the CDR3. The CDR3 sequence is CASSLVGEDEQYF.

This clonotype is identified as medium-sized from frequency. This rearrangement joins TRBV11-3 to TRBJ2-3; the TCRdb D gene call, TRBD2, has no DNA to confirm it. Per the germline V gene, CDR1 is SGHNT and CDR2 is YENEEA. This CDR3 comprises 19 residues. CDR3 region: CASSGEGLAGGPNTDTQYF.

The V call is TRBV9, the J call TRBJ2-7; TCRdb selects TRBD1, and the lack of DNA leaves this call unchecked. This CDR3 is built from 15 residues. The V gene's germline CDR1 is SGDLS and CDR2 YYNGEE. The CDR3 loop is CASSTGQGPSYEQYF.

This chain joins TRBV12-3 or TRBV12-4 and TRBJ2-5; there is no DNA to check the TCRdb D call of TRBD1. The CDR3 loop spans 15 amino acids. Here the CDR3 reads CASSPSGTEQETQYF.

The rearrangement uses TRBV6-5 and TRBJ2-3. Germline V gene sequence: CDR1 MNHEY, CDR2 SVGAGI. The CDR3 length is 13 residues. CDR3: CASSYSTSDTQYF.

J is TRBJ2-1 and V is TRBV7-6; without DNA, the TCRdb call of TRBD2 cannot be checked. CDR3 length: 17 residues. CDR1 SGHVS and CDR2 FNYEAQ come from the germline V gene. The CDR3: CASSLEEAIAGVNEQFF.

V usage is TRBV10-3 and J usage is TRBJ1-5. Germline V gives CDR1 ENHRY, CDR2 SYGVKD. The CDR3 is 13 residues long. CDR3 amino acids: CAISQGFNQPQHF.

The chain couples TRBV5-1 to TRBJ2-2; without DNA, the TCRdb call of TRBD1 cannot be checked. Germline V lookup: CDR1 SGHRS, CDR2 YFSETQ. The CDR3 sequence is 16 residues long. This CDR3 reads CASSSLSGANTGELFF.

The chain combines TRBV5-1 with TRBJ2-3; the TCRdb D gene call, TRBD2, has no DNA to confirm it. CDR1 is SGHRS and CDR2 is YFSETQ in the germline V gene. The CDR3 has 17 amino acids. The CDR3 reads CASSPADGRPPTDTQYF.

V is TRBV7-6 and J is TRBJ2-7. The germline gives CDR1 SGHVS, CDR2 FNYEAQ. The CDR3 is made up of 13 amino acids. The CDR3 here is CASSQDSSYEQYF. The full variable domain, with the rest looked up from reference TRBV7-6 and TRBJ2-7, is GAGVSQSPRYKVTKRGQDVALRCDPISGHVSLYWYRQALGQGPEFLTYFNYEAQQDKSGLPNDRFSAERPEGSISTLTIQRTEQRDSAMYRCASSQDSSYEQYFGPGTRLTVT.

This chain joins TRBV28 and TRBJ2-2; TCRdb's D gene call, TRBD1, goes unchecked for lack of DNA. The CDR3 is made up of 16 amino acids. From germline, CDR1 is MDHEN and CDR2 SYDVKM. CDR3 residues: CASSLTGVQDTGELFF.

This clonotype registers medium-sized by frequency. The chain recombines TRBV9 with TRBJ2-7. Germline V CDR1 and CDR2: SGDLS, YYNGEE. The CDR3 extends over 14 amino acids. CDR3 sequence: CASSVEWGSYEQYF.

V and J are TRBV7-2 and TRBJ2-7; the D call of TRBD1 rests on TCRdb alone, since no DNA is present to check it. The CDR3 covers 13 residues. Germline CDR1 and CDR2: SGHTA and FQGNSA. CDR3 sequence reads: CASSFAHGAEQYF.

Judged by frequency, this clonotype is medium-sized. This rearrangement joins TRBV5-1 to TRBJ2-1; TCRdb returns TRBD1, unconfirmable since there is no DNA. Germline CDR1 and CDR2: SGHRS and YFSETQ. There are 13 residues in the CDR3. CDR3 amino acids: CASSGRGENEQFF.

This clonotype is labeled medium-sized based on frequency. The CDR3 sequence is CASSDTYEQYF. The V gene is TRBV6-6, the J gene TRBJ2-7. Germline CDR1 reads MNHNY; CDR2 reads SVGAGI (reference sequence). The CDR3 length is 11 residues.

The rearrangement uses TRBV2 and TRBJ2-5; the D call from TCRdb, TRBD1, cannot be confirmed without DNA. The CDR3 spans 15 residues. The germline V gene encodes CDR1 SNHLY and CDR2 FYNNEI. CDR3: CASMISTGRQETQYF.